The clone carrying this TCR beta chain was recorded only once. Its antigen is still unknown. Here immunoSEQ multiplex PCR was the method, and the copy in TCRdb shows in-frame clones only, minus some. The sample has tens of thousands of clones, roughly 92% seen once; the top ten hold 8.1%. Germline V gene sequence: CDR1 MNHEY, CDR2 SVGAGI. This CDR3 spans 14 amino acids. The J segment lost 5 bases and the V segment lost 1 base, leaving 4 bases of the junction unmatched. The data belong to a study of T cell responses to AZD1222 COVID-19 vaccine. Study results and caveats: In the spike-specific TCR repertoire, nearly half reportedly target unmutated variant regions. At study baseline, merely five or six AZD1222 recipients were seropositive.

Sequencing was performed on peripheral blood, taken on day 0 of AZD1222 vaccination. The clonotype was recovered from an adult in good health. The gene calls are TRBV6-5 and TRBJ1-1; 7 bases line up with TRBD1. The CDR3 region is CASSYFRGGTEAFF. CDR3 in DNA: TGTGCCAGCAGTTACTTCAGGGGGGGGACTGAAGCTTTCTTT.